These T cell receptor beta chains were read from a single sample in a study of T cell changes during pregnancy in multiple sclerosis. Some clones are missing from TCRdb's copy, which holds only in-frame ones; the method was immunoSEQ multiplex PCR. The data show some 43,000 clones, with around 93% seen just once and 7.5% to 9.5% held by the top ten. The sample consisted of CD8+ T cells from peripheral blood mononuclear cells, taken in the third trimester of pregnancy. These receptors all stem from a female donor with multiple sclerosis, enrolled in a pregnancy study. CDR3s include the opening cysteine and the closing phenylalanine or tryptophan. A D gene is named only where the DNA matches it firmly. Size is stated for part of the rows, as once, few or many counts, or as a class when the clone is expanded.

j_call: TRBJ2-2; clone_size: once; d_call: NA; cdr3_length: 12; v_call: TRBV5-1; cdr3_aa: CASSLATGELFF; cdr3_nt: TGCGCCAGCAGCTTGGCTACCGGGGAGCTGTTTTTT
j_call: TRBJ2-7; clone_size: NA; d_call: TRBD1; cdr3_length: 16; v_call: TRBV7-9; cdr3_aa: CASSPITGQGSYEQYF; cdr3_nt: TGTGCCAGCAGCCCTATAACGGGACAGGGGTCCTACGAGCAGTACTTC
j_call: TRBJ1-5; clone_size: NA; d_call: NA; cdr3_length: 15; v_call: TRBV27; cdr3_aa: CASSFAGGSPQPQHF; cdr3_nt: TGTGCCAGCAGTTTCGCGGGGGGTTCCCCCCAGCCCCAGCATTTT
j_call: TRBJ2-1; clone_size: once; d_call: TRBD2; cdr3_length: 18; v_call: TRBV4-2; cdr3_aa: CASSQYHRTSGRDNEQFF; cdr3_nt: TGTGCCAGCAGCCAGTATCACCGGACTAGCGGGAGGGACAATGAGCAGTTCTTC
j_call: TRBJ2-2; clone_size: NA; d_call: TRBD1; cdr3_length: 14; v_call: TRBV10-3; cdr3_aa: CAISEVQGAGELFF; cdr3_nt: TGTGCCATCAGTGAGGTGCAGGGGGCCGGGGAGCTGTTTTTT
j_call: TRBJ2-5; clone_size: NA; d_call: NA; cdr3_length: 16; v_call: TRBV27; cdr3_aa: CASSLAATPKSETQYF; cdr3_nt: TGTGCCAGCAGTTTAGCCGCGACTCCTAAGTCGGAGACCCAGTACTTC
j_call: TRBJ2-2; clone_size: NA; d_call: NA; cdr3_length: 15; v_call: TRBV5-4; cdr3_aa: CASSLDSGNTGELFF; cdr3_nt: TGTGCCAGCAGCTTGGACTCAGGAAACACCGGGGAGCTGTTTTTT
j_call: TRBJ2-7; clone_size: NA; d_call: TRBD1; cdr3_length: 14; v_call: TRBV19; cdr3_aa: CASSIVQGAHEQYF; cdr3_nt: TGTGCCAGTAGTATAGTACAGGGGGCCCACGAGCAGTACTTC
j_call: TRBJ2-7; clone_size: NA; d_call: TRBD2; cdr3_length: 17; v_call: TRBV28; cdr3_aa: CASSLPRTSGGNYEQYF; cdr3_nt: TGTGCCAGCTCCCTTCCTAGGACTAGCGGAGGGAACTACGAGCAGTACTTC
j_call: TRBJ1-5; clone_size: NA; d_call: TRBD1; cdr3_length: 16; v_call: TRBV19; cdr3_aa: CASSIGYRGLNQPQHF; cdr3_nt: TGTGCCAGTAGTATAGGGTACAGGGGGCTTAATCAGCCCCAGCATTTT
j_call: TRBJ2-2; clone_size: NA; d_call: TRBD2; cdr3_length: 16; v_call: TRBV9; cdr3_aa: CASSGSSGANTGELFF; cdr3_nt: TGTGCCAGCAGCGGGTCTAGCGGGGCGAACACCGGGGAGCTGTTTTTT
j_call: TRBJ1-5; clone_size: NA; d_call: NA; cdr3_length: 13; v_call: TRBV2; cdr3_aa: CASSGAANQPQHF; cdr3_nt: TGTGCCAGCAGTGGGGCAGCTAATCAGCCCCAGCATTTT
j_call: TRBJ1-5; clone_size: NA; d_call: TRBD1; cdr3_length: 14; v_call: TRBV19; cdr3_aa: CASTPGQGGQPQHF; cdr3_nt: TGTGCCAGTACCCCCGGACAGGGAGGTCAGCCCCAGCATTTT
j_call: TRBJ1-2; clone_size: NA; d_call: NA; cdr3_length: 16; v_call: TRBV7-2; cdr3_aa: CASSSQAQATIAGYTF; cdr3_nt: TGTGCCAGCAGCTCCCAAGCGCAGGCGACTATCGCCGGCTACACCTTC
j_call: TRBJ2-7; clone_size: NA; d_call: NA; cdr3_length: 15; v_call: TRBV4-2; cdr3_aa: CASSQETGVSYEQYF; cdr3_nt: TGTGCCAGCAGCCAAGAGACGGGGGTATCCTACGAGCAGTACTTC
j_call: TRBJ1-5; clone_size: NA; d_call: TRBD1; cdr3_length: 13; v_call: TRBV28; cdr3_aa: CASSRDRNQPQHF; cdr3_nt: TGTGCCAGCAGTCGGGACAGAAATCAGCCCCAGCATTTT
j_call: TRBJ2-7; clone_size: NA; d_call: TRBD2; cdr3_length: 17; v_call: TRBV7-8; cdr3_aa: CASSLPGEGGSSYEQYF; cdr3_nt: TGTGCCAGCAGCCTCCCGGGGGAAGGCGGGAGCTCCTACGAGCAGTACTTC
j_call: TRBJ1-2; clone_size: NA; d_call: NA; cdr3_length: 17; v_call: TRBV19; cdr3_aa: CASTSGIRDSFLYGYTF; cdr3_nt: NA
j_call: TRBJ2-1; clone_size: NA; d_call: NA; cdr3_length: 19; v_call: TRBV7-9; cdr3_aa: CASSVMGGGIAQGYNEQFF; cdr3_nt: TGTGCCAGCAGCGTAATGGGGGGTGGTATAGCGCAGGGCTACAATGAGCAGTTCTTC
j_call: TRBJ2-2; clone_size: NA; d_call: TRBD1; cdr3_length: 15; v_call: TRBV7-9; cdr3_aa: CASSLRQGEAGELFF; cdr3_nt: TGTGCCAGCAGCTTACGACAGGGGGAGGCCGGGGAGCTGTTTTTT
j_call: TRBJ1-4; clone_size: NA; d_call: TRBD1; cdr3_length: 16; v_call: TRBV19; cdr3_aa: CASSTAGQGNNEKLFF; cdr3_nt: TGTGCCAGTAGTACTGCCGGACAGGGGAATAATGAAAAACTGTTTTTT
j_call: TRBJ2-2; clone_size: NA; d_call: NA; cdr3_length: 18; v_call: TRBV5-4; cdr3_aa: CASSLAPVPASNTGELFF; cdr3_nt: TGTGCCAGCAGCCTCGCCCCCGTGCCAGCGTCGAACACCGGGGAGCTGTTTTTT
j_call: TRBJ2-5; clone_size: NA; d_call: TRBD1; cdr3_length: 12; v_call: TRBV9; cdr3_aa: CASSSGGETQYF; cdr3_nt: TGTGCCAGCAGCTCAGGGGGTGAGACCCAGTACTTC
j_call: TRBJ1-2; clone_size: NA; d_call: TRBD1; cdr3_length: 15; v_call: TRBV6-1; cdr3_aa: CASRPLWTGDYGYTF; cdr3_nt: TGTGCCAGCAGGCCCCTTTGGACAGGGGACTATGGCTACACCTTC
j_call: TRBJ1-1; clone_size: NA; d_call: NA; cdr3_length: 11; v_call: TRBV29-1; cdr3_aa: CSAEGRVEAFF; cdr3_nt: TGCAGCGCCGAGGGCAGAGTAGAAGCTTTCTTT
j_call: TRBJ2-7; clone_size: NA; d_call: NA; cdr3_length: 10; v_call: TRBV28; cdr3_aa: CASNGGEQYF; cdr3_nt: TGTGCCAGTAACGGAGGCGAGCAGTACTTC
j_call: TRBJ1-1; clone_size: NA; d_call: NA; cdr3_length: 13; v_call: TRBV30; cdr3_aa: CAWSVSGGTEAFF; cdr3_nt: TGTGCCTGGAGTGTATCCGGGGGGACTGAAGCTTTCTTT
j_call: TRBJ2-5; clone_size: NA; d_call: TRBD2; cdr3_length: 14; v_call: TRBV27; cdr3_aa: CASSLGAGGETQYF; cdr3_nt: TGTGCCAGCAGTTTAGGAGCGGGAGGAGAGACCCAGTACTTC
j_call: TRBJ2-5; clone_size: NA; d_call: NA; cdr3_length: 15; v_call: TRBV6-5; cdr3_aa: CASGGGGGSGETQYF; cdr3_nt: TGTGCCAGCGGCGGCGGGGGCGGGAGTGGAGAGACCCAGTACTTC
j_call: TRBJ2-1; clone_size: NA; d_call: TRBD2; cdr3_length: 17; v_call: TRBV7-6; cdr3_aa: CASSLAPVERGYNEQFF; cdr3_nt: TGTGCCAGCAGCTTAGCCCCGGTGGAGCGGGGATACAATGAGCAGTTCTTC
j_call: TRBJ2-3; clone_size: NA; d_call: NA; cdr3_length: 11; v_call: TRBV5-6; cdr3_aa: CASSSTDTQYF; cdr3_nt: TGTGCCAGCAGCTCAACAGATACGCAGTATTTT
j_call: TRBJ1-1; clone_size: once; d_call: NA; cdr3_length: 14; v_call: TRBV6-7; cdr3_aa: CASSKGGGHTEAFF; cdr3_nt: TGTGCCAGCAGTAAAGGGGGTGGCCACACTGAAGCTTTCTTT
j_call: TRBJ2-1; clone_size: few; d_call: TRBD2; cdr3_length: 16; v_call: TRBV4-3; cdr3_aa: CASSQDLWGGDNEQFF; cdr3_nt: TGCGCCAGCAGCCAAGATCTGTGGGGGGGAGACAATGAGCAGTTCTTC
j_call: TRBJ1-2; clone_size: NA; d_call: TRBD1; cdr3_length: 15; v_call: TRBV27; cdr3_aa: CASTSSAGGGYGYTF; cdr3_nt: TGTGCCAGCACTTCCAGCGCAGGGGGTGGATATGGCTACACCTTC
j_call: TRBJ1-1; clone_size: NA; d_call: NA; cdr3_length: 14; v_call: TRBV27; cdr3_aa: CASSLRGGYTEAFF; cdr3_nt: TGTGCCAGCAGTTTACGGGGAGGGTACACTGAAGCTTTCTTT
j_call: TRBJ2-1; clone_size: NA; d_call: NA; cdr3_length: 16; v_call: TRBV27; cdr3_aa: CASSLTSFLTYNEQFF; cdr3_nt: TGTGCCAGCAGTCTAACTAGCTTCCTTACGTACAATGAGCAGTTCTTC
j_call: TRBJ2-7; clone_size: NA; d_call: NA; cdr3_length: 13; v_call: TRBV7-9; cdr3_aa: CASGGLSSYEQYF; cdr3_nt: TGTGCCAGCGGAGGACTGAGCTCCTACGAGCAGTACTTC
j_call: TRBJ2-4; clone_size: NA; d_call: NA; cdr3_length: 16; v_call: TRBV7-9; cdr3_aa: CASSLVFGGAKNIQYF; cdr3_nt: TGTGCCAGCAGCTTAGTATTCGGGGGAGCCAAAAACATTCAGTACTTC
j_call: TRBJ2-5; clone_size: NA; d_call: TRBD1; cdr3_length: 14; v_call: TRBV2; cdr3_aa: CASSRTGGDGTQYF; cdr3_nt: TGTGCCAGCAGTCGGACAGGGGGCGACGGGACCCAGTACTTC
j_call: TRBJ2-1; clone_size: NA; d_call: NA; cdr3_length: 15; v_call: TRBV25-1; cdr3_aa: CASSFQDYHYNEQFF; cdr3_nt: TGTGCCAGCAGTTTCCAGGACTACCACTACAATGAGCAGTTCTTC
j_call: TRBJ2-7; clone_size: NA; d_call: NA; cdr3_length: 11; v_call: TRBV2; cdr3_aa: CASSVKGEQYF; cdr3_nt: TGTGCCAGCAGTGTTAAGGGGGAGCAGTACTTC
j_call: TRBJ2-1; clone_size: once; d_call: TRBD2; cdr3_length: 16; v_call: TRBV6-6; cdr3_aa: CASSYIASGSGNEQFF; cdr3_nt: TGTGCCAGCAGTTACATCGCTAGCGGGAGCGGGAATGAGCAGTTCTTC